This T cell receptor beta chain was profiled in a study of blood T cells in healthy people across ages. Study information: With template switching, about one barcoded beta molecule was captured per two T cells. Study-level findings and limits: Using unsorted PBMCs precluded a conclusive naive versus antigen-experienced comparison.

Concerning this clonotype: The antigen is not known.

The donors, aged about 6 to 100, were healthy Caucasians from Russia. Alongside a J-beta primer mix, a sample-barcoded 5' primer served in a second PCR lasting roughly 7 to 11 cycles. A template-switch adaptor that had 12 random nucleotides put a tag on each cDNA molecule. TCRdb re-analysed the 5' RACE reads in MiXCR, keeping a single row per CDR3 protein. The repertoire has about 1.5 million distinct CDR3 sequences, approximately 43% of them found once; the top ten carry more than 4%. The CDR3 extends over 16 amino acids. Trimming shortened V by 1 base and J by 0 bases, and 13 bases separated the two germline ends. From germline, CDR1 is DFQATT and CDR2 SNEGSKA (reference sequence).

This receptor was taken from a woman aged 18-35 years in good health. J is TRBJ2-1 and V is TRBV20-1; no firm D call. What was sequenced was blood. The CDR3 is CSARGTDRSSYNEQFF. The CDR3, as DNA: TGCAGTGCTAGAGGGACCGACCGGAGCTCCTACAATGAGCAGTTCTTC.